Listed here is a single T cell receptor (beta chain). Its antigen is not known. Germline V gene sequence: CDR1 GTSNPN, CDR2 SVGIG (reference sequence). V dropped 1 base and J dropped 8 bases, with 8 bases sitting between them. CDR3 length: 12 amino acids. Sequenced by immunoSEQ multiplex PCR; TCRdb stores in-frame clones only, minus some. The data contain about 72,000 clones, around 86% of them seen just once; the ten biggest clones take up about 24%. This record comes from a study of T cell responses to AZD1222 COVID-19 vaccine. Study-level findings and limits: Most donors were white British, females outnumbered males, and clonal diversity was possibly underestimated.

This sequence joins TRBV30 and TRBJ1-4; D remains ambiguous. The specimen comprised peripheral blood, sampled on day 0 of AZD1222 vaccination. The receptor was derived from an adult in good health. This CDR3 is CAWSGDGEKLFF. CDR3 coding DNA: TGTGCCTGGAGTGGTGACGGGGAAAAACTGTTTTTT.